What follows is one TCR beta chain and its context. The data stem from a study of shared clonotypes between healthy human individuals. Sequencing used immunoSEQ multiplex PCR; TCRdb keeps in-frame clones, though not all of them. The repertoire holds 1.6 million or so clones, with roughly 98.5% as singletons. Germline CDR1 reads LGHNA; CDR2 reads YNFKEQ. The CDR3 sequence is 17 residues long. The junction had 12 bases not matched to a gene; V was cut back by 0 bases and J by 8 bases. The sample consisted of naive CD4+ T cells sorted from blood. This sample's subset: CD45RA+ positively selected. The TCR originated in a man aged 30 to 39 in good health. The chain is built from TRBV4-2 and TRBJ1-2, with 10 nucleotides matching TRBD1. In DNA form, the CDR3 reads TGTGCCAGCAGCCAAGACCTAATAAGACAGGGGGCGGAAGGCTACACCTTC. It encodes CASSQDLIRQGAEGYTF.